One sample yielded the 28 T cell receptor beta chains listed below, sequenced in a study of OX40 agonist ivuxolimab in advanced cancers. TCRdb's copy holds only in-frame clones and misses some; the assay was immunoSEQ multiplex PCR. The sample carries approximately 76,000 clones, 92% recorded once. This material consisted of CD4+ or CD8+ T cells sorted from blood, taken in a trial of the OX40 agonist ivuxolimab. The receptors stem from an adult with an advanced solid tumor such as melanoma, head and neck, liver or kidney cancer.

The chain recombines TRBV14 with TRBJ2-3, with 10 bases aligning to TRBD1. V was pared by 3 bases and J by 4 bases, with 10 bases of the junction left unmatched. This CDR3 contains 17 residues. Germline V lookup: CDR1 SGHDN, CDR2 FVKESK. The CDR3 protein is CASSHRGRQGAADTQYF. The DNA of the CDR3 is TGTGCCAGCAGCCACCGGGGAAGACAGGGGGCCGCAGATACGCAGTATTTT.

V usage is TRBV10-1 and J usage is TRBJ2-7; 8 bases are a match to TRBD1. CDR1 is WNHNN and CDR2 is SYGVQD in the germline V gene (reference sequence). V gave up 0 bases and J gave up 6 bases; unmatched junction bases: 13. The CDR3 totals 17 residues. CDR3 in DNA: TGCGCCAGCAGTGAGTCGACTCTGGGCAGGGGGCATCTCGAGCAGTACTTC. Translation gives CASSESTLGRGHLEQYF.

The rearrangement uses TRBV7-6 and TRBJ2-7, with D hard to call. The CDR3 is made up of 13 amino acids. Germline V gives CDR1 SGHVS, CDR2 FNYEAQ. Trimming left V 5 bases short and J 3 bases short, with 11 bases between. The CDR3 is CASSQTLDYEQYF. As DNA, the CDR3 is TGTGCCAGCAGCCAGACCTTAGACTACGAGCAGTACTTC.

The CDR3 here is CASSLAWRGGHDEQFF. In DNA, the CDR3 is TGTGCCAGCAGCTTAGCCTGGCGGGGGGGCCACGATGAGCAGTTCTTC. This sequence joins TRBV11-3 and TRBJ2-1, with 9 bases matching TRBD2. The junction had 9 bases not matched to a gene; V was cut back by 1 base and J by 8 bases. Per germline, CDR1 SGHNT and CDR2 YENEEA. The CDR3 extends over 16 amino acids.

The rearrangement links TRBV7-6 to TRBJ1-3; TRBD1 matches 10 bases. The CDR3 runs 18 residues. The germline V gene has CDR1 SGHVS and CDR2 FNYEAQ. V shed 5 bases, J shed 7 bases, and the junction held 17 bases outside the gene matches. CDR3 DNA sequence: TGTGCCAGCAGCCTCTACGAACTTCCGGGACAGGGGCAGAACACCATATATTTT. Translating it yields CASSLYELPGQGQNTIYF.

The CDR3 DNA reads as TGTGCCAGCAGTCGGCAGGGTGAAGGGGTTTATGAAAAACTGTTTTTT. Its protein is CASSRQGEGVYEKLFF. The chain uses TRBV28 and TRBJ1-4, with D possibly matching TRBD1 (5 bases). The CDR3 is 16 residues long. Trimming pared 5 bases from V and 6 bases from J, leaving 19 bases between. In germline, CDR1 is MDHEN, CDR2 SYDVKM.

The chain links TRBV19 to TRBJ2-5; TRBD1 agrees at 10 bases. Germline values: CDR1 LNHDA, CDR2 SQIVND (reference sequence). Trimming at V came to 6 bases and at J to 4 bases, leaving 14 bases not matched to a gene. The CDR3 totals 17 residues. CDR3 nucleotides: TGTGCCAGTAGCCCCACTACATGGGACAGGGGTCGAGAGACCCAGTACTTC. Amino acids: CASSPTTWDRGRETQYF.

This chain uses TRBV13 with TRBJ1-3, with D possibly matching TRBD1 (5 bases). Trimming took 0 bases from V and 0 from J, leaving 9 bases between them. This CDR3 region has 16 residues. Germline-derived CDR1 and CDR2 are PRHDT and FYEKMQ (reference sequence). The CDR3 loop is CASSLGPGSSGNTIYF. CDR3 DNA: TGTGCCAGCAGCTTAGGCCCAGGGTCCTCTGGAAACACCATATATTTT. Full variable domain (remainder filled in from reference TRBV13 and TRBJ1-3): AAGVIQSPRHLIKEKRETATLKCYPIPRHDTVYWYQQGPGQDPQFLISFYEKMQSDKGSIPDRFSAQQFSDYHSELNMSSLELGDSALYFCASSLGPGSSGNTIYFGEGSWLTVV.

The J gene is TRBJ1-5, the V gene TRBV19; maybe TRBD1 (5 bases). The CDR3 contains 18 residues. Trimming cost V 6 bases and J 3 bases, with 24 bases left between them. Germline loops: CDR1 LNHDA, CDR2 SQIVND (reference sequence). CDR3 protein: CASSPPPGGDRDNQPQHF. CDR3 DNA sequence: TGTGCCAGTAGCCCGCCCCCGGGAGGGGATAGGGACAATCAGCCCCAGCATTTT.

CDR3 region: CASSDGQGDTGELFF. CDR3 DNA: TGTGCCAGCAGTGACGGACAGGGGGACACCGGGGAGCTGTTTTTT. This rearrangement joins TRBV6-4 to TRBJ2-2, with 10 bases lining up with TRBD1. The CDR3 has 15 amino acids. V shed 2 bases and J 3 bases; nucleotides not matched to a gene: 0. In germline, CDR1 is MRHNA, CDR2 SNTAGT.

V and J are TRBV9 and TRBJ2-7; 7 positions match TRBD2. Trimming took 4 bases from V and 5 from J; bases not matched to a gene: 12. CDR1 SGDLS and CDR2 YYNGEE come from the germline V gene. The CDR3 covers 15 residues. The CDR3 sequence is CASSPYGLESHEQYF. The CDR3 DNA follows: TGTGCCAGCAGCCCCTATGGACTAGAGAGCCACGAGCAGTACTTC.

The chain joins TRBV27 to TRBJ1-1, with D possibly TRBD1 on 6 matching bases. Trimming pared 2 bases from V and 5 bases from J, leaving 12 bases between. The length of the CDR3 is 14 residues. Per germline, CDR1 MNHEY and CDR2 SMNVEV (reference sequence). As DNA, the CDR3 is TGTGCCAGCAGTTTAATAGGGAGGGGGACTGAAGCTTTCTTT. Amino acid sequence: CASSLIGRGTEAFF.

In its sample, this clone was seen once. The genes are TRBV29-1 and TRBJ2-5; TRBD2 agrees at 14 bases. CDR3 size: 17 residues. The V gene end was trimmed by 4 bases and the J gene end by 5 bases; junction bases not matched to a gene: 12. Germline loops: CDR1 SQVTM, CDR2 ANQGSEA. This CDR3 is CSVVPGLAGAGWETQYF. The CDR3 bases are TGCAGCGTTGTTCCGGGACTAGCGGGGGCCGGGTGGGAGACCCAGTACTTC.

V and J are TRBV9 and TRBJ2-5, with D possibly matching TRBD1 (6 bases). Trimming took 0 bases from V and 1 from J, leaving 19 bases between them. The germline gives CDR1 SGDLS, CDR2 YYNGEE. The CDR3 loop spans 18 amino acids. The CDR3 region has the DNA TGTGCCAGCAGCGTAGCCTCGTTCGCAGGGGCGACCCAAGAGACCCAGTACTTC. It specifies CASSVASFAGATQETQYF.

In this sample, this clone turned up once. The rearrangement uses TRBV2 and TRBJ2-7; D tentatively fits TRBD1 or TRBD2 (5 bases each). The CDR3 sequence is 14 residues long. Looked up from germline, CDR1 is SNHLY and CDR2 is FYNNEI. With 6 bases removed from V and 2 bases from J, the gap between germline ends came to 14 bases. Written as DNA, the CDR3 is TGTGCCAGCAGATGGACCGGGACCCCCTACGAGCAGTACTTC. Residues: CASRWTGTPYEQYF.

The CDR3 loop is CASSAIERGQSRANVLTF. CDR3 in DNA: TGTGCCAGCAGCGCCATAGAACGAGGACAAAGTCGGGCCAACGTCCTGACTTTC. V and J are TRBV7-1 and TRBJ2-6; TRBD1 is a possible D gene (5 bases). TRBV7-1 is noted as an ORF with a role that remains uncertain. The CDR3 contains 18 residues. V shed 5 bases and J shed 5 bases, with 22 bases lying between them.

The chain joins TRBV5-1 to TRBJ1-1; D not resolved. The germline V gene has CDR1 SGHRS and CDR2 YFSETQ. The CDR3 totals 11 residues. V gave up 2 bases and J gave up 7 bases, with 6 bases separating them. CDR3 nucleotide sequence: TGCGCCAGCAGCTTCGGCAGTGAAGCTTTCTTT. Its protein is CASSFGSEAFF.

The chain employs TRBV7-8 and TRBJ1-1; D ambiguous. The CDR3 contains 15 residues. Germline lookup yields CDR1 SGHVS and CDR2 FQNEAQ. Trimming cost V 2 bases and J 0 bases, with 10 bases left between them. CDR3 bases: TGTGCCAGCAGCTTAAATCCGGGCCTGAACACTGAAGCTTTCTTT. It yields the protein CASSLNPGLNTEAFF.

This sequence joins TRBV9 and TRBJ2-2, with D hard to call. CDR3 length: 12 amino acids. Between the trimmed V and J ends, which lost 0 bases and 7 bases, there was a span of 4 bases. Germline CDR1 reads SGDLS; CDR2 reads YYNGEE. The CDR3 nucleotides are TGTGCCAGCAGCGTAGCTAACGGGGAGCTGTTTTTT. Its translation: CASSVANGELFF. Drawing the rest from reference TRBV9 and TRBJ2-2, the complete variable domain is DSGVTQTPKHLITATGQRVTLRCSPRSGDLSVYWYQQSLDQGLQFLIQYYNGEERAKGNILERFSAQQFPDLHSELNLSSLELGDSALYFCASSVANGELFFGEGSRLTVL.

This chain connects TRBV27 to TRBJ2-6, with 7 bases matching TRBD1. The trim removed 5 bases at V and 2 bases at J, leaving 3 bases unmatched. CDR1 MNHEY and CDR2 SMNVEV come from the germline V gene (reference sequence). This CDR3 region has 15 residues. CDR3 loop: CASSPGTAGANVLTF. As DNA, the CDR3 is TGTGCCAGCAGTCCCGGGACAGCTGGGGCCAACGTCCTGACTTTC. The whole variable domain, remainder taken from reference TRBV27 and TRBJ2-6, is EAQVTQNPRYLITVTGKKLTVTCSQNMNHEYMSWYRQDPGLGLRQIYYSMNVEVTDKGDVPEGYKVSRKEKRNFPLILESPSPNQTSLYFCASSPGTAGANVLTFGAGSRLTVL.

This chain links TRBV13 with TRBJ1-5; the match to TRBD1 covers 9 bases. CDR3 length equals 16 residues. CDR1 is PRHDT and CDR2 is FYEKMQ in the germline V gene (reference sequence). The V gene end was trimmed by 6 bases and the J gene end by 6 bases; junction bases not matched to a gene: 12. DNA of the CDR3: TGTGCCAGCAGTTACTCGACGGACAGGGGAGGTCAGCCCCAGCATTTT. It translates to CASSYSTDRGGQPQHF.

The chain carries TRBV13 and TRBJ2-7; 7 nucleotides line up with TRBD2. The junction had 7 bases not matched to a gene; V was cut back by 4 bases and J by 1 base. The CDR3 is made up of 15 amino acids. Germline assignment: CDR1 PRHDT and CDR2 FYEKMQ (reference sequence). CDR3 DNA: TGTGCCAGCAGCTCCCTAGGCGGGGGTTCCTACGAGCAGTACTTC. Translating gives CASSSLGGGSYEQYF.

The chain employs TRBV5-6 and TRBJ2-7; no firm D call. The CDR3 has 14 amino acids. CDR1 is SGHDT and CDR2 is YYEEEE in the germline V gene. Trimming stripped 0 bases from V and 0 bases from J, with 7 bases between. The CDR3 nucleotides are TGTGCCAGCAGCTTGGCTCAGAGCTCCTACGAGCAGTACTTC. Protein: CASSLAQSSYEQYF. The entire variable domain, with the rest obtained from reference TRBV5-6 and TRBJ2-7, is as follows: DAGVTQSPTHLIKTRGQQVTLRCSPKSGHDTVSWYQQALGQGPQFIFQYYEEEERQRGNFPDRFSGHQFPNYSSELNVNALLLGDSALYLCASSLAQSSYEQYFGPGTRLTVT.

The V and J genes are TRBV7-9 and TRBJ1-2; 8 nucleotides line up with TRBD1. V was pared by 2 bases and J by 4 bases, with 3 bases of the junction left unmatched. Germline V gene lookup returns CDR1 SEHNR and CDR2 FQNEAQ (reference sequence). The CDR3 runs 14 residues. CDR3 bases: TGTGCCAGCAGCTTAACCGACAGGGGCTATGGCTACACCTTC. Translation gives CASSLTDRGYGYTF.

V usage is TRBV9 and J usage is TRBJ2-5; 9 bases match TRBD1. V gave up 0 bases and J gave up 4 bases; unmatched junction bases: 4. The CDR3 consists of 15 residues. Germline V lookup: CDR1 SGDLS, CDR2 YYNGEE. Here the CDR3 reads CASSVGTGEIETQYF. CDR3 sequence (DNA): TGTGCCAGCAGCGTAGGGACAGGGGAGATAGAGACCCAGTACTTC.

The chain employs TRBV7-9 and TRBJ2-3; 12 bases fit TRBD1. The CDR3 spans 15 residues. The V gene end was trimmed by 8 bases and the J gene end by 4 bases; junction bases not matched to a gene: 7. CDR1 and CDR2 from the germline V gene are SEHNR and FQNEAQ (reference sequence). For the CDR3, the DNA is TGTGCCAGCGACGGGACAGGGGGCCTCCCAGATACGCAGTATTTT. Protein product: CASDGTGGLPDTQYF.

The rearrangement joins TRBV15 to TRBJ2-3; D not certain. This CDR3 is 14 amino acids long. Deletions cut 7 bases from V and 1 base from J, with 12 bases between. Per the germline V gene, CDR1 is LNHNV and CDR2 is YYDKDF (reference sequence). The CDR3 DNA is TGTGCCACCAATAGGGATTTTGGCACAGATACGCAGTATTTT. It encodes CATNRDFGTDTQYF. The whole variable domain, remainder taken from reference TRBV15 and TRBJ2-3, is DAMVIQNPRYQVTQFGKPVTLSCSQTLNHNVMYWYQQKSSQAPKLLFHYYDKDFNNEADTPDNFQSRRPNTSFCFLDIRSPGLGDTAMYLCATNRDFGTDTQYFGPGTRLTVL.

V is TRBV5-1 and J is TRBJ2-7, with 8 bases lining up with TRBD2. From germline, CDR1 is SGHRS and CDR2 YFSETQ. The CDR3 sequence is 16 residues long. V lost 3 bases, J lost 6 bases, and 14 bases stayed unmatched. The CDR3 coding sequence is TGCGCCAGCAGCTCCACACACAGCGGGGGACACTTCGAGCAGTACTTC. Amino acids: CASSSTHSGGHFEQYF.